This T cell receptor beta chain came from a study of T cell changes during pregnancy in multiple sclerosis. Produced via immunoSEQ multiplex PCR; TCRdb's table is partial and in-frame only. The sample consists of about 97,000 clones, approximately 90% of them appearing once. Germline V gene data show CDR1 as SGHVS and CDR2 as FQNEAQ. The CDR3 consists of 15 residues. V was clipped by 4 bases and J by 0 bases; unmatched bases: 6. This receptor was identified in a female donor in good health, enrolled as a control in a pregnancy study. Sequences were derived from peripheral blood, sampled in the second trimester of pregnancy. The chain recombines TRBV7-8 with TRBJ2-7; 7 positions agree with TRBD2. CDR3 region: CASSSGGSSSYEQYF. CDR3 DNA sequence: TGTGCCAGCAGCTCGGGCGGGAGTAGCTCCTACGAGCAGTACTTC.